The 3 T cell receptor beta chains in this list originate from one sample, sequenced in a study of cytomegalovirus exposure and HLA in healthy donors. PCR involved 60 Vbeta and 13 Jbeta primers. The assay was immunoSEQ multiplex PCR, and TCRdb's table has in-frame clones only and misses some. This sample has some 77,000 clones, with approximately 79% found just once. Sample: PBMCs. The receptors shown here come from a man in his thirties or forties in good health and CMV-seronegative.

This clone appeared a single time. V gene TRBV28 combines with J gene TRBJ1-4; TRBD1 might be the D (6 bases). The CDR3 has 12 residues. Trimming stripped 6 bases from V and 8 bases from J, with 10 bases between. Germline values: CDR1 MDHEN, CDR2 SYDVKM. CDR3 region: CASSRGTEKLFF. CDR3 DNA: TGTGCCAGCAGCAGGGGTACGGAAAAACTGTTTTTT.

The chain has TRBV4-1 and TRBJ2-1; D possibly corresponds to TRBD2 (6 bases). Germline V gives CDR1 MGHRA, CDR2 YSYEKL. V lost 1 base to trimming and J lost 3 bases, with 13 bases between them. The CDR3 sequence is 16 residues long. CDR3 DNA sequence: TGCGCCAGCAGCCAAGTGACTGCGGGGATCTACAATGAGCAGTTCTTC. Protein sequence: CASSQVTAGIYNEQFF.

The V call is TRBV10-3, the J call TRBJ2-5; a weak D match, TRBD2 (7 bases). This CDR3 has 17 residues. CDR1 is ENHRY and CDR2 is SYGVKD in the germline V gene. V was clipped by 11 bases and J by 5 bases, with 30 bases between them. In DNA, the CDR3 is TGTGCCGTCACCCAAGTCTGGGGGCGGGAGAAGGTTGAGACCCAGTACTTC. Amino acid sequence: CAVTQVWGREKVETQYF.